One sample yielded the 18 T cell receptor beta chains listed below, sequenced in a study of blood T cell repertoires in COVID-19. TCRdb's copy holds only in-frame clones and misses some; the assay was immunoSEQ multiplex PCR. The sample contains about 90,000 clones, approximately 90% of which appear only once. The sequenced sample was peripheral blood. The origin of the receptors is a man in his fifties or sixties with acute or convalescent COVID-19.

This chain joins TRBV3-1 (or the pseudogene TRBV3-2) and TRBJ2-5; 10 bases are a match to TRBD1. The CDR3 sequence is 14 residues long. From germline, CDR1 is LGHDT and CDR2 YNNKEL (reference sequence). The J segment lost 5 bases and the V segment lost 6 bases, leaving 6 bases of the junction unmatched. CDR3 amino acids: CASRRRDRGETQYF. DNA for the CDR3: TGTGCCAGCAGACGCCGGGACAGGGGTGAGACCCAGTACTTC.

The chain has TRBV7-9 and TRBJ1-2, with D perhaps TRBD1 (5 bases). V was pared by 6 bases and J by 2 bases, with 10 bases between. CDR3 length: 13 residues. The germline gives CDR1 SEHNR, CDR2 FQNEAQ (reference sequence). The CDR3 region is CASRSDRNYGYTF. As DNA, the CDR3 is TGTGCCAGCAGATCAGACAGAAACTATGGCTACACCTTC. Using reference TRBV7-9 and TRBJ1-2 for the parts outside the CDR3, the full variable domain is DTGVSQNPRHKITKRGQNVTFRCDPISEHNRLYWYRQTLGQGPEFLTYFQNEAQLEKSRLLSDRFSAERPKGSFSTLEIQRTEQGDSAMYLCASRSDRNYGYTFGSGTRLTVV.

The chain employs TRBV5-4 and TRBJ1-4, with a tentative D call TRBD1 (5 bases). V lost 4 bases and J lost 7, with 14 bases in between. This CDR3 is 14 amino acids long. Germline V gene lookup returns CDR1 SGHNT and CDR2 YYREEE (reference sequence). In nucleotides, the CDR3 is TGTGCCAGCAGCCCTCGGGACGGGAGTGAAAAACTGTTTTTT. Translated: CASSPRDGSEKLFF.

This chain connects TRBV9 to TRBJ1-6, with 8 bases aligning to TRBD1. The CDR3 spans 15 residues. Trimming cost V 4 bases and J 10 bases; bases outside gene matches: 10. From germline, CDR1 is SGDLS and CDR2 YYNGEE. CDR3 in DNA: TGTGCCAGCAGCCCAAACCAGGGGGCGAACTCACCCCTCCACTTT. Its translation: CASSPNQGANSPLHF. Full variable domain (outside the CDR3, taken from reference TRBV9 and TRBJ1-6): DSGVTQTPKHLITATGQRVTLRCSPRSGDLSVYWYQQSLDQGLQFLIQYYNGEERAKGNILERFSAQQFPDLHSELNLSSLELGDSALYFCASSPNQGANSPLHFGNGTRLTVT.

The count of this clone is one. The chain links TRBV2 to TRBJ2-1; no clear D gene. Trimming shortened V by 6 bases and J by 10 bases, and 13 bases separated the two germline ends. Looked up from germline, CDR1 is SNHLY and CDR2 is FYNNEI. CDR3 length: 12 amino acids. This chain's CDR3 is CASRVDSREQFF. The CDR3 nucleotides read TGTGCCAGCAGGGTAGACTCGCGAGAGCAGTTCTTC. Using reference TRBV2 and TRBJ2-1 for the parts outside the CDR3, the full variable domain is EPEVTQTPSHQVTQMGQEVILRCVPISNHLYFYWYRQILGQKVEFLVSFYNNEISEKSEIFDDQFSVERPDGSNFTLKIRSTKLEDSAMYFCASRVDSREQFFGPGTRLTVL.

This chain joins TRBV30 and TRBJ1-1; a weak D match, TRBD1 (5 bases). The length of the CDR3 is 11 residues. The ends were cut back, 8 bases at V and 1 base at J, with 8 bases in the middle. CDR1 and CDR2 from the germline V gene are GTSNPN and SVGIG (reference sequence). DNA of the CDR3: TGTGCCGGGGGGAGGAACACTGAAGCTTTCTTT. Translated: CAGGRNTEAFF.

The genes are TRBV5-6 and TRBJ2-7, with TRBD1 identical over 10 bases. V lost 4 bases, J lost 2 bases, and 9 bases stayed unmatched. The CDR3 is 16 residues long. Germline CDR1 is SGHDT and CDR2 is YYEEEE. CDR3 residues: CASSPGTGDATYEQYF. The DNA of the CDR3 is TGTGCCAGCAGCCCGGGGACAGGGGACGCCACCTACGAGCAGTACTTC.

This chain uses TRBV19 with TRBJ2-5, with D tentatively TRBD2 (7 bases). Germline CDR1 is LNHDA and CDR2 is SQIVND (reference sequence). The germline V and J ends were trimmed by 10 bases and 4 bases, with 19 bases remaining between them. The CDR3 covers 14 residues. CDR3 protein: CATHPRGARETQYF. The CDR3 region has the DNA TGTGCCACCCACCCCCGGGGGGCCAGAGAGACCCAGTACTTC.

The chain employs TRBV6-5 and TRBJ1-1; the D is unclear. CDR1 and CDR2 from the germline V gene are MNHEY and SVGAGI. V lost 6 bases and J lost 2, with 10 bases in between. The CDR3 has 13 residues. The chain's CDR3 is CASRFEINTEAFF. In DNA, the CDR3 is TGTGCCAGCAGATTCGAGATCAACACTGAAGCTTTCTTT.

The chain is built from TRBV5-6 and TRBJ1-2; no firm D call. This CDR3 is built from 13 residues. The germline CDR1 and CDR2 sequences are SGHDT and YYEEEE. The V gene lost 2 bases and the J gene lost 1 base, with 6 bases spanning the gap. The CDR3 is CASSFTSNYGYTF. In DNA, the CDR3 is TGTGCCAGCAGCTTTACCAGTAACTATGGCTACACCTTC.

The CDR3 DNA follows: TGTGCCAGCATCAACCTAGCGGGGGGGCCCTATGAGCAGTTCTTC. It yields the protein CASINLAGGPYEQFF. V is TRBV6-5 and J is TRBJ2-1, with 12 bases fitting TRBD2. V lost 7 bases to trimming and J lost 8 bases; unmatched junction nucleotides: 9. This CDR3 has 15 amino acids. Germline V gives CDR1 MNHEY, CDR2 SVGAGI.

The chain uses TRBV5-1 and TRBJ2-5; TRBD2 matches 11 bases. V trimming: 0 bases; J trimming: 1 base; junction bases outside the gene matches: 5. The CDR3 runs to 17 residues. CDR1 SGHRS and CDR2 YFSETQ come from the germline V gene. For the CDR3, the DNA is TGCGCCAGCAGCTTGGTCATTAGCGGGAGGGGCCAAGAGACCCAGTACTTC. Protein: CASSLVISGRGQETQYF.

This clone turned up a few times. The V call is TRBV7-2, the J call TRBJ2-1; D is possibly TRBD2 (7 bases). Looked up from germline, CDR1 is SGHTA and CDR2 is FQGNSA. Trimming cost V 6 bases and J 4 bases, with 19 bases left between them. This CDR3 spans 16 amino acids. CDR3 sequence reads: CASRPFEGGLYNEQFF. Here the CDR3 DNA reads TGTGCCAGCAGGCCTTTCGAGGGGGGGCTGTACAATGAGCAGTTCTTC.

In its sample, this clone was seen once. The CDR3 coding sequence is TGTGCCAGCATTAGGGGGAGGCTAGCGGTCTACGAGCAGTACTTC. Its protein product is CASIRGRLAVYEQYF. The rearrangement uses TRBV6-5 and TRBJ2-7; TRBD2 might be the D (7 bases). With 7 bases removed from V and 3 bases from J, the gap between germline ends came to 19 bases. This CDR3 region has 15 residues. In germline, CDR1 is MNHEY, CDR2 SVGAGI.

This rearrangement joins TRBV9 to TRBJ2-3; 14 nucleotides match TRBD2. Germline-derived CDR1 and CDR2 are SGDLS and YYNGEE. The V gene end was trimmed by 3 bases and the J gene end by 0 bases; junction bases not matched to a gene: 3. The CDR3 is 17 amino acids. The CDR3: CASSERLAGGSTDTQYF. Here the CDR3 DNA reads TGTGCCAGCAGCGAGAGACTAGCGGGAGGGAGCACAGATACGCAGTATTTT.

The chain combines TRBV11-3 with TRBJ2-7, with 8 bases identical to TRBD1. The CDR3 extends over 14 amino acids. V trimming: 5 bases; J trimming: 1 base; junction bases outside the gene matches: 4. Germline V lookup: CDR1 SGHNT, CDR2 YENEEA. CDR3 in amino acids: CASSQRQGSYEQYF. CDR3 DNA: TGTGCCAGCAGCCAACGACAGGGGTCCTACGAGCAGTACTTC.

The chain combines TRBV19 with TRBJ1-4, with a weak D call TRBD1 (5 bases). Per the germline V gene, CDR1 is LNHDA and CDR2 is SQIVND (reference sequence). The ends were cut back, 8 bases at V and 1 base at J, with 8 bases in the middle. The CDR3 has 13 amino acids. As DNA, the CDR3 is TGTGCCAGTGCGGGGCGAACTAATGAAAAACTGTTTTTT. It translates to CASAGRTNEKLFF. The full variable domain, rest sourced from reference TRBV19 and TRBJ1-4, is DGGITQSPKYLFRKEGQNVTLSCEQNLNHDAMYWYRQDPGQGLRLIYYSQIVNDFQKGDIAEGYSVSREKKESFPLTVTSAQKNPTAFYLCASAGRTNEKLFFGSGTQLSVL.

This clone was observed a handful of times. This chain uses TRBV3-1 (or the pseudogene TRBV3-2) with TRBJ1-1; maybe TRBD1 (5 bases). Trimming removed 3 bases from V and 1 base from J, with 9 bases in between. This CDR3 has 14 residues. Germline V gene data show CDR1 as LGHDT and CDR2 as YNNKEL (reference sequence). CDR3 region: CASSQDGANTEAFF. The CDR3 region has the DNA TGTGCCAGCAGCCAGGATGGGGCGAACACTGAAGCTTTCTTT.